Each of the 9 T cell receptor beta chains below was sequenced from the same sample in a study of regulatory T cells in long-lasting Graves disease. Time point reported: persistent/refractory GD, antithyroid drugs over 5 years with positive TRAb. TCR sequences were obtained from RNA taken from PBMCs. In building TCR beta libraries, iRepertoire HTBI primers were used together with Arm-PCR of CDR3 regions. TCRdb redid the calling of the multiplex PCR reads with MiXCR, one entry per CDR3 protein. The sample includes nearly 350,000 distinct CDR3 sequences, 15% to 20% of them seen just once. The specimen was peripheral blood mononuclear cells (PBMCs), collected when the disease was refractory, from a patient treated with antithyroid drugs. The receptors shown here come from a female donor with Graves disease.

This sequence joins TRBV2 and TRBJ2-1; D ambiguous. V was cut by 5 bases and J by 4 bases, with 15 bases left in between. The germline gives CDR1 SNHLY, CDR2 FYNNEI. This CDR3 is built from 15 residues. This CDR3 is CASSFELVSYNEQFF. DNA for the CDR3: TGTGCCAGCAGTTTCGAGCTAGTCTCATACAATGAGCAGTTCTTC. The whole variable domain, remainder taken from reference TRBV2 and TRBJ2-1, is EPEVTQTPSHQVTQMGQEVILRCVPISNHLYFYWYRQILGQKVEFLVSFYNNEISEKSEIFDDQFSVERPDGSNFTLKIRSTKLEDSAMYFCASSFELVSYNEQFFGPGTRLTVL.

This clonotype was seen many times. This chain connects TRBV30 to TRBJ2-7; D uncertain. V gave up 3 bases and J gave up 7 bases, with 10 bases separating them. This CDR3 contains 11 residues. Germline V gene sequence: CDR1 GTSNPN, CDR2 SVGIG (reference sequence). CDR3 sequence reads: CAWRINGEQYF. The CDR3 DNA is TGTGCCTGGAGGATAAACGGGGAGCAGTACTTC. Full variable domain (remainder filled in from reference TRBV30 and TRBJ2-7): SQTIHQWPATLVQPVGSPLSLECTVEGTSNPNLYWYRQAAGRGLQLLFYSVGIGQISSEVPQNLSASRPQDRQFILSSKKLLLSDSGFYLCAWRINGEQYFGPGTRLTVT.

This chain uses TRBV20-1 with TRBJ1-5; no reliable D call. Trimming pared 2 bases from V and 4 bases from J, leaving 9 bases between. This CDR3 has 13 amino acids. The germline gives CDR1 DFQATT, CDR2 SNEGSKA (reference sequence). The DNA of the CDR3 is TGCAGTGCTAGATCGCCCCCAAATCAGCCCCAGCATTTT. Amino acids: CSARSPPNQPQHF.

There are a few counts of this clonotype. V gene TRBV12-3 or TRBV12-4 combines with J gene TRBJ1-3; D gene ambiguous. This CDR3 comprises 15 residues. The V end lost 4 bases, the J end lost 2 bases, and 12 bases lay between the germline ends. CDR3 loop: CASSWAIIAGNTIYF. In DNA, the CDR3 is TGTGCCAGCAGTTGGGCTATCATCGCTGGAAACACCATATATTTT.

The chain employs TRBV4-3 and TRBJ1-4; no definite D call. This CDR3 has 14 residues. The V end lost 5 bases, the J end lost 8 bases, and 15 bases lay between the germline ends. Germline-derived CDR1 and CDR2 are LGHNA and YSLEER. The CDR3 sequence is CASSKNTESEKLFF. The CDR3 DNA sequence: TGCGCCAGCAGCAAAAACACAGAGTCAGAAAAACTGTTTTTT.

On this clonotype: This may be a read error: a much more frequent sequence differs by one nucleotide. Here the CDR3 DNA reads TGTGCCAGCAGTTTATGGGCAGGGAAAGAGACCCGGTACTTC. Its translation: CASSLWAGKETRYF. The V call is TRBV27, the J call TRBJ2-5, with D possibly TRBD1 on 5 matching bases. Germline V CDR1 and CDR2: MNHEY, SMNVEV (reference sequence). The CDR3 extends over 14 amino acids.

The chain joins TRBV7-2 to TRBJ2-3; D uncertain. V was shortened by 5 bases and J by 3 bases, with 6 bases between the two germline ends. CDR3 length: 12 residues. The germline V gene has CDR1 SGHTA and CDR2 FQGNSA. CDR3 protein: CASSPQTDTQYF. The DNA for the CDR3 is TGTGCCAGCAGCCCCCAAACAGATACGCAGTATTTT.

This clonotype has just a few counts. In DNA, the CDR3 is TGTGCCAGCAGCTCCCTCCCTGGGGGCTACACCTTC. It yields the protein CASSSLPGGYTF. The chain combines TRBV13 with TRBJ1-2; D is ambiguous. Per germline, CDR1 PRHDT and CDR2 FYEKMQ (reference sequence). The CDR3 has 12 residues. Trimming cost V 4 bases and J 8 bases, with 11 bases left between them.

In its sample, this clonotype was seen many times. This chain joins TRBV20-1 and TRBJ1-4; 7 positions match TRBD1. CDR3 length equals 14 residues. V shed 2 bases, J shed 8 bases, and the junction held 8 bases outside the gene matches. From germline, CDR1 is DFQATT and CDR2 SNEGSKA (reference sequence). For the CDR3, the DNA is TGCAGTGCTAGATCTACAGGGGATAAGGAAAAACTGTTTTTT. As protein: CSARSTGDKEKLFF.